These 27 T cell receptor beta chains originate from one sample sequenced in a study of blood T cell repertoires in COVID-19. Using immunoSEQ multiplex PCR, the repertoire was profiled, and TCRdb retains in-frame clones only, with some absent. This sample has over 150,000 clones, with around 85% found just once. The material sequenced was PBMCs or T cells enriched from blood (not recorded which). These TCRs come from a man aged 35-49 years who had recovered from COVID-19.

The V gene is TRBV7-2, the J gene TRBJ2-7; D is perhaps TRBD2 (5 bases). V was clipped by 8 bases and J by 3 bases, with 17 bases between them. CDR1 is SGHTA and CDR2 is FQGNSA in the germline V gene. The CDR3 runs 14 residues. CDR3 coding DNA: TGTGCCAGCTCTGTAGGGTTAGGACTCTACGAGCAGTACTTC. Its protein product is CASSVGLGLYEQYF.

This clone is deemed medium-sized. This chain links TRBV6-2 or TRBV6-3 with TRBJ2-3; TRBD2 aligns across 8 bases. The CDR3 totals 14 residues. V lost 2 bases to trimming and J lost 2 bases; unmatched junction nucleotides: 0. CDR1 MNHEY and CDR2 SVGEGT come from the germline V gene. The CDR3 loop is CASSYGLATDTQYF. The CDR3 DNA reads TGTGCCAGCAGTTACGGACTAGCCACAGATACGCAGTATTTT.

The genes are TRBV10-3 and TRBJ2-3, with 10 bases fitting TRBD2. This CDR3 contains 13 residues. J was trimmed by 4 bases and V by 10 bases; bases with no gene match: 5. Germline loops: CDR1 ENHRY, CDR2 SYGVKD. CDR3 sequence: CATLAGEADTQYF. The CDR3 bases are TGTGCCACCCTAGCGGGGGAGGCAGATACGCAGTATTTT.

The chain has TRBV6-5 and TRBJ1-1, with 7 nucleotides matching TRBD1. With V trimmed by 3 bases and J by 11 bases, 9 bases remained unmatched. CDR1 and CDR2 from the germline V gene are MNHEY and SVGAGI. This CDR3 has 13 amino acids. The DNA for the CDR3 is TGTGCCAGCAGTTATGGGGGGACAGTAGGCGCTTTCTTT. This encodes CASSYGGTVGAFF.

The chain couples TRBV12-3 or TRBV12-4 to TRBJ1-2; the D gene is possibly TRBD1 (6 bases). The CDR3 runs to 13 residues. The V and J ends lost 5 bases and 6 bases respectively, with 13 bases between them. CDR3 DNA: TGTGCCAGCAGTCTCCGGACAGCAAATGGCTACACCTTC. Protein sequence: CASSLRTANGYTF.

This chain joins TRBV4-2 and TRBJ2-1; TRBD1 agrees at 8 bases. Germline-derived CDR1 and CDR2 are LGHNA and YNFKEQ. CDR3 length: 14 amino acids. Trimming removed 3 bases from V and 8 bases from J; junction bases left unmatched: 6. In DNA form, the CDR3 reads TGTGCCAGCAGCCATGGGACAGGCGACTATGAGCAGTTCTTC. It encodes CASSHGTGDYEQFF.

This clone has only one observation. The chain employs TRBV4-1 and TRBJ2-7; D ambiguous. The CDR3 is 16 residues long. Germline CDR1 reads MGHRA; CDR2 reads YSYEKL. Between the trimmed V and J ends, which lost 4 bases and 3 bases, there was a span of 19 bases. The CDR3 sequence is CASSPGLGRFGYEQYF. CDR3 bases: TGCGCCAGCAGCCCAGGTTTGGGCAGGTTTGGCTACGAGCAGTACTTC.

CDR3 sequence reads: CASSIGGDGNSPLHF. Here the CDR3 DNA reads TGTGCCAGTAGTATAGGGGGGGACGGAAATTCACCCCTCCACTTT. V gene TRBV19 combines with J gene TRBJ1-6; a possible D gene is TRBD1 (5 bases). CDR1 and CDR2 (germline): LNHDA, SQIVND (reference sequence). The CDR3 is 15 residues long. The germline V and J ends were trimmed by 1 base and 7 bases, with 11 bases remaining between them.

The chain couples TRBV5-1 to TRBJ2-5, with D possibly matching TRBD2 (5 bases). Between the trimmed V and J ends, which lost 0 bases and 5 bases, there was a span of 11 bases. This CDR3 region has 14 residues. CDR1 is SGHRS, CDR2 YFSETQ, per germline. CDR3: CASSLASGGETQYF. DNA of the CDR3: TGCGCCAGCAGCTTGGCCTCTGGCGGGGAGACCCAGTACTTC.

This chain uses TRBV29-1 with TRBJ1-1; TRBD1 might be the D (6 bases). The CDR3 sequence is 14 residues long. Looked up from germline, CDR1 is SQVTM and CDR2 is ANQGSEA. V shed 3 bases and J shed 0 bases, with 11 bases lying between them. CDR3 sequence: CSVDWGHMNTEAFF. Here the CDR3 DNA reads TGCAGCGTTGATTGGGGGCACATGAACACTGAAGCTTTCTTT. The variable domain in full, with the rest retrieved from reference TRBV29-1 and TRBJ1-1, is SAVISQKPSRDICQRGTSLTIQCQVDSQVTMMFWYRQQPGQSLTLIATANQGSEATYESGFVIDKFPISRPNLTFSTLTVSNMSPEDSSIYLCSVDWGHMNTEAFFGQGTRLTVV.

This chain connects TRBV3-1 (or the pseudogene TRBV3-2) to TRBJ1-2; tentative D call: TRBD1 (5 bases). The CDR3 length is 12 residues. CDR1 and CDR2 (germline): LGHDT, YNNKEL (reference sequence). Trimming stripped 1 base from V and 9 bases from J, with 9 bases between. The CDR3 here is CASSQGGASYTF. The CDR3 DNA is TGTGCCAGCAGCCAAGGTGGGGCGAGCTACACCTTC.

The CDR3 spells CASSITGGSYEQYF. In nucleotides, the CDR3 is TGTGCCAGTAGTATAACAGGGGGGTCCTACGAGCAGTACTTC. The chain is built from TRBV19 and TRBJ2-7, with 8 bases matching TRBD1. The CDR3 has 14 residues. The germline CDR1 and CDR2 sequences are LNHDA and SQIVND (reference sequence). J gave up 1 base and V 2 bases, and 1 base lay outside the gene matches.

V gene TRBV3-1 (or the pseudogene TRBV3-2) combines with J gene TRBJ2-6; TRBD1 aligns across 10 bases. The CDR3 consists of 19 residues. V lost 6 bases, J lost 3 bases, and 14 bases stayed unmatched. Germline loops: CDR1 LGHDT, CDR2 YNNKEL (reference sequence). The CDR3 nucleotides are TGTGCCAGCAGTCCGGCCCGGACAGGGGGGGTGGTTGGGGCCAACGTCCTGACTTTC. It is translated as CASSPARTGGVVGANVLTF.

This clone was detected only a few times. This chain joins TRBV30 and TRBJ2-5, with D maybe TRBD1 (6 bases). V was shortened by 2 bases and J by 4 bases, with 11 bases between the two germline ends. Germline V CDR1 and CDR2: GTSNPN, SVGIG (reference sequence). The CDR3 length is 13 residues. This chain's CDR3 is CAWSWQGRETQYF. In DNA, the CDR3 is TGTGCCTGGAGTTGGCAGGGGCGAGAGACCCAGTACTTC.

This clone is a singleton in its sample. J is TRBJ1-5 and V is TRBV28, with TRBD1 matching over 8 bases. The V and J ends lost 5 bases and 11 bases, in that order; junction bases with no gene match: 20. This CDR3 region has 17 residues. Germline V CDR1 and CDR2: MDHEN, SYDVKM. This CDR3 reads CASSRPPTQGAGSAQHF. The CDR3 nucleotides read TGTGCCAGCAGTCGGCCCCCAACCCAGGGGGCGGGCTCCGCCCAGCATTTT.

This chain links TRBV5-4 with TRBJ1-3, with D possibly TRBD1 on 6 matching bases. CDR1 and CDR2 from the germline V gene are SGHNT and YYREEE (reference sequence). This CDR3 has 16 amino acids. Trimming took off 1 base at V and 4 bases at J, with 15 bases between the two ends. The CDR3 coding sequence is TGTGCCAGCAGCTTGCAGGGGCGACTTTCCGGAAACACCATATATTTT. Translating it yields CASSLQGRLSGNTIYF.

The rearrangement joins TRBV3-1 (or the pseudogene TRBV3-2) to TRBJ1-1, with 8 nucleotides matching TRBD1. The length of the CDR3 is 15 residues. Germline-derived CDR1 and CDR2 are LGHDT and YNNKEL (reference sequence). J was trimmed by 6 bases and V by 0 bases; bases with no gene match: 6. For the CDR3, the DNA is TGTGCCAGCAGCCAAGAGGACAGGGTGACCCCTGAAGCTTTCTTT. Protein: CASSQEDRVTPEAFF.

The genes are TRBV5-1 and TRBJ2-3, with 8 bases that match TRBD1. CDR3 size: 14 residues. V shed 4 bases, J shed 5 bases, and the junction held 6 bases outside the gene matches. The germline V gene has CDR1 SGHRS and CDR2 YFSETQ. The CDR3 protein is CASSTGQGGDTQYF. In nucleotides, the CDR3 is TGCGCCAGCAGCACAGGACAGGGCGGAGATACGCAGTATTTT. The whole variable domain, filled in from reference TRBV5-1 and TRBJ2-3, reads KAGVTQTPRYLIKTRGQQVTLSCSPISGHRSVSWYQQTPGQGLQFLFEYFSETQRNKGNFPGRFSGRQFSNSRSEMNVSTLELGDSALYLCASSTGQGGDTQYFGPGTRLTVL.

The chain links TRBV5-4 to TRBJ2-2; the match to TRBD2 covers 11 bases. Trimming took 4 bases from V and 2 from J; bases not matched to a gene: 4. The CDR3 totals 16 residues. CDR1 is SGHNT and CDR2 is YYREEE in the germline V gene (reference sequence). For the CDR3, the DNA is TGTGCCAGCAGCCCCGGGACTAGCGGTAACACCGGGGAGCTGTTTTTT. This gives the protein CASSPGTSGNTGELFF.

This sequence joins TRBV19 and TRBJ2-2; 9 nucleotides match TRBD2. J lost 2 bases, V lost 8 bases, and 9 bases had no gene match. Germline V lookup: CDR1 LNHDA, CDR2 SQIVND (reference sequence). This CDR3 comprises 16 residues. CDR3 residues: CASSPTSGRNTGELFF. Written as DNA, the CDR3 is TGTGCCAGTTCCCCTACTAGCGGGCGCAACACCGGGGAGCTGTTTTTT.

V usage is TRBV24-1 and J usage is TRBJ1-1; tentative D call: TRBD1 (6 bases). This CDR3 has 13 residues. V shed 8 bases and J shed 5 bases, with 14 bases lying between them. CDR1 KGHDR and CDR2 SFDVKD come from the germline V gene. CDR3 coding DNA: TGTGCCACCACAGGGGCTGGGGGAACTGAAGCTTTCTTT. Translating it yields CATTGAGGTEAFF.

The CDR3 sequence is CASREDWPGGTF. DNA for the CDR3: TGTGCCAGCAGAGAGGACTGGCCGGGAGGCACCTTC. The J gene is TRBJ1-2, the V gene TRBV2; D uncertain. Between the trimmed V and J ends, which lost 6 bases and 13 bases, there was a span of 18 bases. The CDR3 runs to 12 residues. Per the germline V gene, CDR1 is SNHLY and CDR2 is FYNNEI.

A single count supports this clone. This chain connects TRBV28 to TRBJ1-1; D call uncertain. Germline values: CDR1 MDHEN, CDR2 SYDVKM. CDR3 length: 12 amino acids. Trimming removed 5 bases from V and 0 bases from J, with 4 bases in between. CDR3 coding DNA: TGTGCCAGCAGTATCGTGAACACTGAAGCTTTCTTT. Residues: CASSIVNTEAFF.

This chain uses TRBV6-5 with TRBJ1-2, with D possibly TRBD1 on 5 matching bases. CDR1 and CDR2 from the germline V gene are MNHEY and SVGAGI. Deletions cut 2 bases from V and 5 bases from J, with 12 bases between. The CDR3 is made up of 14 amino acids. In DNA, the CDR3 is TGTGCCAGCAGTTACAGGGTGGAGGGGTATGGCTACACCTTC. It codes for CASSYRVEGYGYTF.

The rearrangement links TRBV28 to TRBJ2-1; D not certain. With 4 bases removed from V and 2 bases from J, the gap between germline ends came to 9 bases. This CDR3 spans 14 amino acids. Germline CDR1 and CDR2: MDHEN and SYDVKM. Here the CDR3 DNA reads TGTGCCAGCAGTTCACTAAGGACCTACAATGAGCAGTTCTTC. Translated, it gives CASSSLRTYNEQFF.

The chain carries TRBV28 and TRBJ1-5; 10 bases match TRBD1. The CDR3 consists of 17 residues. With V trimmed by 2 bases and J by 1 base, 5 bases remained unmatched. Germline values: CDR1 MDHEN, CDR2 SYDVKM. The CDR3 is CASSLIRQGASNQPQHF. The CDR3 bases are TGTGCCAGCAGTTTAATAAGACAGGGGGCCAGCAATCAGCCCCAGCATTTT.

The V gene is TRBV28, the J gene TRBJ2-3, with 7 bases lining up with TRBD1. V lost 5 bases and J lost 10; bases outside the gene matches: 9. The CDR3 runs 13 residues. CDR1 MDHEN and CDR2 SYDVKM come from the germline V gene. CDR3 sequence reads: CASSLRDSRAQYF. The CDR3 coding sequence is TGTGCCAGCAGTCTGAGGGACAGCCGGGCGCAGTATTTT.